This T cell receptor beta chain was observed in a study of shared clonotypes between healthy human individuals. CD45RO-negative cells were positively selected for CCR7, leaving out terminally differentiated effector memory CD45RA+ cells. The study, taken as a whole, reports: Approximately 4.6% of naive CD4 clonotypes were shared across several donors.

The assay was immunoSEQ multiplex PCR, and TCRdb's table has in-frame clones only and misses some. Of around 1.9 million clones in the sample, just under 95% were seen once. As to this clone: Its matching antigen is unknown.

V was pared by 4 bases and J by 2 bases, with 5 bases of the junction left unmatched. CDR1 and CDR2 (germline): MNHEY, SMNVEV (reference sequence). The CDR3 covers 14 residues. Sequences were obtained from naive CD8+ T cells from PBMCs. The V gene is TRBV27, the J gene TRBJ2-7; 7 bases are a match to TRBD2. This sequence was found in a man aged 18-30 years in good health. Some clones in this sample may be carry-over from other donors' samples. The CDR3 region has the DNA TGTGCCAGCAGTTACGGAGCGGGAACCTACGAGCAGTACTTC. Amino acids: CASSYGAGTYEQYF.